A single sample is the source of the 19 T cell receptor beta chains below, sequenced in a study of shared clonotypes between healthy human individuals. TCRdb keeps only in-frame clones here, not all; method: immunoSEQ multiplex PCR. Of a few hundred thousand clones in the sample, about 95% are singletons; the top ten hold 0.1% to 0.11%. The naive CD8 fraction comprised CD45RO-negative cells positively selected for CCR7 and excluded terminally differentiated effector memory CD45RA+ cells. The sequenced sample consisted of naive CD8+ T cells sorted from blood. Source of these receptors: a woman aged 25 to 39 in good health.

The DNA for the CDR3 is TGCGCCAGCAGCTTGGGCGGGAGAAGCACAGATACGCAGTATTTT. Its translation: CASSLGGRSTDTQYF. The genes are TRBV5-1 and TRBJ2-3; TRBD2 aligns across 7 bases. V shed 0 bases and J 0 bases; nucleotides not matched to a gene: 1. Germline CDR1 reads SGHRS; CDR2 reads YFSETQ. This CDR3 comprises 15 residues.

This clone was recorded only once. The rearrangement uses TRBV9 and TRBJ2-3; D may match TRBD1 or TRBD2 (5 bases each). The CDR3 runs to 16 residues. Germline V gene data show CDR1 as SGDLS and CDR2 as YYNGEE. Trimming shortened V by 0 bases and J by 5 bases, and 16 bases separated the two germline ends. The CDR3 sequence: CASSVAWGEGRDTQYF. The CDR3 DNA reads TGTGCCAGCAGCGTAGCTTGGGGCGAGGGCAGAGATACGCAGTATTTT. The full variable domain, with the rest looked up from reference TRBV9 and TRBJ2-3, is DSGVTQTPKHLITATGQRVTLRCSPRSGDLSVYWYQQSLDQGLQFLIQYYNGEERAKGNILERFSAQQFPDLHSELNLSSLELGDSALYFCASSVAWGEGRDTQYFGPGTRLTVL.

The chain combines TRBV28 with TRBJ2-7; TRBD1 matches at 8 bases. The V and J ends lost 2 bases and 0 bases, in that order; junction bases with no gene match: 3. Germline V CDR1 and CDR2: MDHEN, SYDVKM. CDR3 length: 15 residues. In DNA, the CDR3 is TGTGCCAGCAGTTTAATCGGGACAGGCTCCTACGAGCAGTACTTC. Protein sequence: CASSLIGTGSYEQYF.

The chain couples TRBV11-2 to TRBJ2-7; D remains ambiguous. The CDR3 loop spans 13 amino acids. CDR1 is SGHAT and CDR2 is FQNNGV in the germline V gene. V dropped 1 base and J dropped 5 bases, with 9 bases sitting between them. The CDR3: CASSLAVGNEQYF. The CDR3 DNA sequence: TGTGCCAGCAGCTTAGCGGTTGGGAACGAGCAGTACTTC.

J is TRBJ2-7 and V is TRBV4-1; either TRBD1 or TRBD2 may fit D (5 bases each). Per germline, CDR1 MGHRA and CDR2 YSYEKL. The CDR3 is 13 residues long. The V end lost 0 bases, the J end lost 5 bases, and 8 bases lay between the germline ends. Here the CDR3 reads CASSQDRGHEQYF. CDR3 sequence (DNA): TGCGCCAGCAGCCAAGATCGGGGCCACGAGCAGTACTTC.

V gene TRBV10-2 combines with J gene TRBJ1-2, with D possibly TRBD1 on 6 matching bases. The V end lost 7 bases, the J end lost 3 bases, and 27 bases lay between the germline ends. Germline CDR1 reads WSHSY; CDR2 reads SAAADI. The CDR3 runs to 18 residues. DNA of the CDR3: TGCGCCAGCACCCCCATGGGGGGGGCCACAGTCGGAGACTATGGCTACACCTTC. Translating gives CASTPMGGATVGDYGYTF.

The genes are TRBV5-4 and TRBJ2-1; 7 nucleotides align to TRBD2. Germline lookup yields CDR1 SGHNT and CDR2 YYREEE (reference sequence). V was clipped by 2 bases and J by 3 bases; unmatched bases: 2. This CDR3 has 14 amino acids. Written as DNA, the CDR3 is TGTGCCAGCAGCTTCTCTAGCGGCTACAATGAGCAGTTCTTC. This encodes CASSFSSGYNEQFF.

This clone was seen a handful of times. The rearrangement links TRBV6-5 to TRBJ2-7; D gene uncertain. The CDR3 extends over 13 amino acids. Germline V gene data show CDR1 as MNHEY and CDR2 as SVGAGI. Deletions cut 2 bases from V and 1 base from J, with 6 bases between. As DNA, the CDR3 is TGTGCCAGCAGTTACGCGGAATCCTACGAGCAGTACTTC. Its protein is CASSYAESYEQYF.

The chain links TRBV7-9 to TRBJ2-3; D possibly corresponds to TRBD2 (5 bases). Germline CDR1 is SEHNR and CDR2 is FQNEAQ (reference sequence). CDR3 length: 14 amino acids. V shed 4 bases and J shed 1 base, with 9 bases lying between them. The CDR3 sequence: CASSSISGTDTQYF. The CDR3 DNA is TGTGCCAGCAGCTCCATTAGCGGCACAGATACGCAGTATTTT.

The chain joins TRBV27 to TRBJ1-5; weak D call: TRBD1 (5 bases). The CDR3 contains 17 residues. Trimming removed 5 bases at V and 5 bases at J, with 22 bases between. The germline CDR1 and CDR2 sequences are MNHEY and SMNVEV (reference sequence). The CDR3 protein is CASSIRRDAFMYQPQHF. CDR3 DNA sequence: TGTGCCAGCAGTATAAGACGGGACGCTTTCATGTATCAGCCCCAGCATTTT.

The V and J genes are TRBV5-1 and TRBJ2-2; D might be TRBD1 (5 bases). V dropped 3 bases and J dropped 2 bases, with 11 bases sitting between them. Germline V lookup: CDR1 SGHRS, CDR2 YFSETQ. This CDR3 is 15 amino acids long. The CDR3 DNA follows: TGCGCCAGCAGCTGGGCGACAGTTAACACCGGGGAGCTGTTTTTT. Translation: CASSWATVNTGELFF.

The chain combines TRBV5-1 with TRBJ2-6; a possible D gene is TRBD2 (8 bases). CDR3 length equals 18 residues. Trimming pared 1 base from V and 0 bases from J, leaving 14 bases between. CDR1 is SGHRS and CDR2 is YFSETQ in the germline V gene. This CDR3 reads CASSLRGGQSSGANVLTF. The DNA of the CDR3 is TGCGCCAGCAGCTTGCGGGGGGGACAGAGCTCTGGGGCCAACGTCCTGACTTTC.

DNA of the CDR3: TGTGCCAGCAGTTTGGACAGGGGTGGTGGAAACACCATATATTTT. It specifies CASSLDRGGGNTIYF. The chain carries TRBV28 and TRBJ1-3; 9 bases line up with TRBD1. This CDR3 has 15 amino acids. Trimming removed 3 bases from V and 3 bases from J; junction bases left unmatched: 3. The germline V gene encodes CDR1 MDHEN and CDR2 SYDVKM.

This sequence joins TRBV10-1 and TRBJ1-1; 9 positions match TRBD1. The CDR3 length is 13 residues. V lost 3 bases and J lost 7; bases outside the gene matches: 3. Germline CDR1 reads WNHNN; CDR2 reads SYGVQD (reference sequence). The CDR3 spells CASSDPGQGEAFF. For the CDR3, the DNA is TGCGCCAGCAGTGACCCGGGACAGGGTGAAGCTTTCTTT.

The chain has TRBV27 and TRBJ2-7, with D possibly being TRBD1 or TRBD2 (5 bases each). V lost 1 base to trimming and J lost 5 bases, with 9 bases between them. The CDR3 has 13 residues. Germline V gene lookup returns CDR1 MNHEY and CDR2 SMNVEV (reference sequence). The CDR3 protein is CASSLFPGHEQYF. CDR3 in DNA: TGTGCCAGCAGTTTATTTCCGGGACACGAGCAGTACTTC.

This chain links TRBV27 with TRBJ1-5; TRBD1 might be the D (6 bases). Trimming left V 5 bases short and J 3 bases short, with 11 bases between. The germline V gene has CDR1 MNHEY and CDR2 SMNVEV (reference sequence). The CDR3 consists of 14 residues. CDR3 nucleotides: TGTGCCAGCAGTCCGGGGGCCGTCAATCAGCCCCAGCATTTT. Encoded protein: CASSPGAVNQPQHF.

This sequence joins TRBV5-1 and TRBJ2-5, with 7 bases lining up with TRBD2. The germline V gene encodes CDR1 SGHRS and CDR2 YFSETQ. This CDR3 contains 17 residues. Trimming cost V 4 bases and J 4 bases; bases outside gene matches: 16. The CDR3 DNA reads as TGCGCCAGCAGCCCTCAACCGGCGGGGGAGGGAGGAGAGACCCAGTACTTC. Its protein is CASSPQPAGEGGETQYF. Based on the CDR3 plus reference TRBV5-1 and TRBJ2-5, the full variable domain is KAGVTQTPRYLIKTRGQQVTLSCSPISGHRSVSWYQQTPGQGLQFLFEYFSETQRNKGNFPGRFSGRQFSNSRSEMNVSTLELGDSALYLCASSPQPAGEGGETQYFGPGTRLLVL.

Notes on this clone: It is unclear where the CDR3 begins or ends on the DNA, so no DNA is shown, and the CDR3 is as TCRdb lists it. J is TRBJ2-6 and V is TRBV21-1; TRBD2 is the table's D call and was not checked against the DNA. TRBV21-1 is a listed pseudogene. The length of the CDR3 is 17 amino acids, counting both ends. CDR3 sequence reads: CASSGVPWGAGANVLTF.

CDR3 in amino acids: CSVYWASGNHNEQFF. The CDR3 bases are TGCAGCGTTTACTGGGCTAGCGGTAACCACAATGAGCAGTTCTTC. This chain uses TRBV29-1 with TRBJ2-1; 7 bases line up with TRBD2. The length of the CDR3 is 15 residues. In germline, CDR1 is SQVTM, CDR2 ANQGSEA. The J segment lost 5 bases and the V segment lost 5 bases, leaving 12 bases of the junction unmatched.